Sequencing of this TCR beta chain was carried out in a study of blood T cell repertoires in COVID-19. Study-wide context: COVID-19 samples from acute and convalescent phases originated in the United States, Italy and Spain. PBMCs, B-cell-depleted T cells, or T cells provided the cDNA or gDNA that made up the material.

Those enrolled in Seattle joined during active infection and were followed longitudinally afterward. In the authors' workflow: Reference gene primer amplification gave nucleated cell count estimates. Assay used: immunoSEQ multiplex PCR; TCRdb lists only in-frame clones, some missing. V and J calls and clone size are copied from that table; D and trimming were computed from the DNA. The sample records about 260,000 clones, around 87% being singletons. This CDR3 has 14 residues. CDR1 and CDR2 (germline): MDHEN, SYDVKM. V lost 6 bases, J lost 2 bases, and 8 bases lay in between. The sequencing input was peripheral blood. The receptor's source is a woman aged 60-75 years with COVID-19, enrolled during active disease. This chain uses TRBV28 with TRBJ2-6; D gene ambiguous. The CDR3 DNA reads TGTGCCAGCAGGCTACTCACTGGGGCCAACGTCCTGACTTTC. It yields the protein CASRLLTGANVLTF.